A single sample is the source of the 18 T cell receptor beta chains below, sequenced in a study of memory CD4+ T cells and cytomegalovirus serostatus. Generated by immunoSEQ multiplex PCR, the TCRdb table keeps only in-frame clones and is missing some. The sample has 55,000 to 60,000 clones; about 81% are singletons. The sort gate was single viable CD3+CD4+CD8-CD45RO+ cells for memory CD4+ T cells. The sequenced material came from memory CD4+ T cells from blood. These receptors originate from an adult in good health and CMV-seronegative.

The CDR3 DNA is TGTGCCAGCAGACCCCGACAGCAAAACAATGAGCAGTTCTTC. Encoded protein: CASRPRQQNNEQFF. This sequence joins TRBV2 and TRBJ2-1, with TRBD1 as a possible D gene (5 bases). The CDR3 has 14 residues. Trimming took 6 bases from V and 5 from J, leaving 14 bases between them. The germline gives CDR1 SNHLY, CDR2 FYNNEI.

The gene calls are TRBV7-9 and TRBJ2-2; maybe TRBD1 (5 bases). Trimming removed 5 bases at V and 0 bases at J, with 16 bases between. Germline V gene data show CDR1 as SEHNR and CDR2 as FQNEAQ (reference sequence). The CDR3 is 17 amino acids. The chain's CDR3 is CASSPFWGSSNTGELFF. CDR3 sequence (DNA): TGTGCCAGCAGCCCCTTCTGGGGCTCCTCGAACACCGGGGAGCTGTTTTTT. The variable domain in full, with the rest retrieved from reference TRBV7-9 and TRBJ2-2, is DTGVSQNPRHKITKRGQNVTFRCDPISEHNRLYWYRQTLGQGPEFLTYFQNEAQLEKSRLLSDRFSAERPKGSFSTLEIQRTEQGDSAMYLCASSPFWGSSNTGELFFGEGSRLTVL.

J is TRBJ2-5 and V is TRBV5-1; D is undetermined. Looked up from germline, CDR1 is SGHRS and CDR2 is YFSETQ. V lost 2 bases, J lost 5 bases, and 7 bases lay in between. CDR3 length: 12 residues. The CDR3 coding sequence is TGCGCCAGCAGCTTACCGTCGGAGACCCAGTACTTC. Translating gives CASSLPSETQYF.

The chain joins TRBV29-1 to TRBJ1-4, with TRBD1 as a possible D gene (5 bases). CDR1 SQVTM and CDR2 ANQGSEA come from the germline V gene. Trimming stripped 6 bases from V and 5 bases from J, with 16 bases between. This CDR3 has 14 residues. In DNA form, the CDR3 reads TGCAGCGTGGCGATGGTGGGGGTGAATGAAAAACTGTTTTTT. This encodes CSVAMVGVNEKLFF.

The rearrangement links TRBV7-8 to TRBJ1-1; possibly TRBD1 for D (6 bases). Germline lookup yields CDR1 SGHVS and CDR2 FQNEAQ. With 3 bases removed from V and 1 base from J, the gap between germline ends came to 12 bases. The CDR3 covers 15 residues. CDR3 amino acids: CASSFSGQSNTEAFF. For the CDR3, the DNA is TGTGCCAGCAGCTTCAGCGGACAGTCGAACACTGAAGCTTTCTTT.

The rearrangement joins TRBV9 to TRBJ2-1, with 8 positions matching TRBD2. The V segment lost 3 bases and the J segment 7 bases; nucleotides outside the gene matches: 12. Germline V gives CDR1 SGDLS, CDR2 YYNGEE. CDR3 length equals 16 residues. The CDR3 region is CASSAHPAGGRNEQFF. The CDR3 DNA sequence: TGTGCCAGCAGCGCCCACCCCGCGGGAGGCAGGAATGAGCAGTTCTTC.

The chain links TRBV30 to TRBJ2-3; perhaps TRBD2 as D (6 bases). The V gene lost 2 bases and the J gene lost 3 bases, with 12 bases spanning the gap. Germline CDR1 GTSNPN, CDR2 SVGIG (reference sequence). This CDR3 is 14 amino acids long. The chain's CDR3 is CAWSHPGGTDTQYF. The CDR3 coding sequence is TGTGCCTGGAGTCACCCTGGAGGGACAGATACGCAGTATTTT.

The chain uses TRBV7-3 and TRBJ2-4, with D maybe TRBD2 (6 bases). Germline V gene sequence: CDR1 SGHTA, CDR2 FQGTGA. V lost 0 bases and J 10 bases, leaving 10 bases between the germline ends. The CDR3 length is 13 residues. The CDR3 DNA follows: TGTGCCAGCAGCTTAACCAATGCGGGAATTCAGTACTTC. It encodes CASSLTNAGIQYF.

V gene TRBV28 combines with J gene TRBJ1-1; the match to TRBD1 covers 9 bases. The trim removed 5 bases at V and 1 base at J, leaving 8 bases unmatched. The CDR3 covers 16 residues. The V gene's germline CDR1 is MDHEN and CDR2 SYDVKM. CDR3 sequence: CASSLPQTGGNTEAFF. The CDR3, as DNA: TGTGCCAGCAGTCTACCTCAGACAGGGGGGAACACTGAAGCTTTCTTT.

The chain couples TRBV7-9 to TRBJ1-1; TRBD1 matches at 8 bases. There are 17 residues in the CDR3. The trim removed 0 bases at V and 3 bases at J, leaving 9 bases unmatched. Germline V lookup: CDR1 SEHNR, CDR2 FQNEAQ (reference sequence). For the CDR3, the DNA is TGTGCCAGCAGCTTAGCACTCCGTGGGACAGGAGACACTGAAGCTTTCTTT. This codes for CASSLALRGTGDTEAFF.

This clone was counted only a few times. V usage is TRBV29-1 and J usage is TRBJ2-5; tentatively, D is TRBD1 (6 bases). V lost 4 bases and J 5 bases, leaving 11 bases between the germline ends. The CDR3 spans 12 residues. Germline lookup yields CDR1 SQVTM and CDR2 ANQGSEA. In DNA form, the CDR3 reads TGCAGCGTTGTAGGCAGGGGCGAGACCCAGTACTTC. Amino acid sequence: CSVVGRGETQYF.

The CDR3 coding sequence is TGCGCCAGCAGCTTGGTAGGGGGCGATTCACCCCTCCACTTT. Translation gives CASSLVGGDSPLHF. V gene TRBV5-1 combines with J gene TRBJ1-6; TRBD1 agrees at 7 bases. The ends lost 0 bases at V and 8 bases at J; junction bases unmatched: 2. CDR1 SGHRS and CDR2 YFSETQ come from the germline V gene. CDR3 size: 14 residues.

The J gene is TRBJ2-7, the V gene TRBV2, with D possibly being TRBD2 (5 bases). CDR1 and CDR2 from the germline V gene are SNHLY and FYNNEI. This CDR3 is built from 17 residues. V lost 3 bases and J 7 bases, leaving 25 bases between the germline ends. CDR3 protein: CASSDSSLFGGNREQYF. CDR3 nucleotides: TGTGCCAGCAGTGATTCATCGTTATTTGGAGGTAATAGGGAGCAGTACTTC.

The chain joins TRBV18 to TRBJ2-5; TRBD1 or TRBD2 may be the D gene (5 bases each). Looked up from germline, CDR1 is KGHSH and CDR2 is LQKENI. The CDR3 runs 15 residues. Trimming cost V 0 bases and J 3 bases, with 11 bases left between them. The chain's CDR3 is CASSPPGPLKETQYF. For the CDR3, the DNA is TGTGCCAGCTCACCACCGGGACCCTTGAAAGAGACCCAGTACTTC. The full variable domain, in which reference TRBV18 and TRBJ2-5 provide the parts outside the CDR3, is NAGVMQNPRHLVRRRGQEARLRCSPMKGHSHVYWYRQLPEEGLKFMVYLQKENIIDESGMPKERFSAEFPKEGPSILRIQQVVRGDSAAYFCASSPPGPLKETQYFGPGTRLLVL.

The V gene is TRBV13, the J gene TRBJ1-3; D unresolved. CDR3 length: 14 amino acids. The V end lost 2 bases, the J end lost 5 bases, and 10 bases lay between the germline ends. The germline gives CDR1 PRHDT, CDR2 FYEKMQ (reference sequence). The CDR3 here is CASSLRRERNTIYF. CDR3 in DNA: TGTGCCAGCAGCTTAAGGCGGGAAAGAAACACCATATATTTT.

The chain combines TRBV7-2 with TRBJ1-5; D ambiguous. V lost 5 bases and J lost 6, with 17 bases in between. The CDR3 is made up of 15 amino acids. Germline CDR1 SGHTA, CDR2 FQGNSA. Here the CDR3 reads CASSPDGVRGQPQHF. CDR3 DNA sequence: TGTGCCAGCAGCCCGGACGGGGTCCGCGGTCAGCCCCAGCATTTT.

This chain connects TRBV2 to TRBJ2-7, with D unresolved. Trimming took off 7 bases at V and 2 bases at J, with 12 bases between the two ends. Germline CDR1 reads SNHLY; CDR2 reads FYNNEI. The CDR3 is made up of 13 amino acids. The CDR3 DNA sequence: TGTGCCAGCACCGGAAGGACCACCTACGAGCAGTACTTC. This translates into CASTGRTTYEQYF.

The chain carries TRBV6-5 and TRBJ1-1; D is unclear. The CDR3 has 12 amino acids. CDR1 is MNHEY and CDR2 is SVGAGI in the germline V gene. Trimming stripped 6 bases from V and 4 bases from J, with 9 bases between. In DNA, the CDR3 is TGTGCCAGCAGACAAGAGTTCACTGAAGCTTTCTTT. Translation gives CASRQEFTEAFF.